The clone carrying this T cell receptor (beta chain) was observed a handful of times. The source of the sample is a study of read filtering for tumor transcriptome and immune sequencing. Overall study context: After DNase treatment, RNA was made into whole-transcriptome libraries.

From about 400 ng of RNA, a library with molecular barcoded alpha/delta and beta/gamma adaptors was made. TCRdb analysed the reads with MiXCR anew, one entry per CDR3 protein. Of about 130,000 distinct CDR3 sequences listed, 10% to 15% are singletons. Germline V gene sequence: CDR1 MNHEY, CDR2 SVGAGI. The CDR3 is 14 residues long. Trimming stripped 2 bases from V and 4 bases from J, with 9 bases between. The sample was a population of CD138-negative cells sorted from bone marrow. The clonotype comes from a donor older than 35 with multiple myeloma. The J gene is TRBJ1-5, the V gene TRBV6-5; TRBD1 is a possible D gene (5 bases). The CDR3 is CASSYGGTNQPQHF. In DNA, the CDR3 is TGTGCCAGCAGTTACGGAGGGACGAATCAGCCCCAGCATTTT.